This T cell receptor (beta chain) is drawn from a study of blood T cell repertoires in COVID-19. The wider study: Sources were T cells, B-cell-depleted T cells, or PBMCs; the material itself was cDNA or gDNA.

This clone came up once. Clones were read by immunoSEQ multiplex PCR, and TCRdb kept only the in-frame ones, dropping some. The data show roughly 140,000 clones, with around four fifths seen just once and 2.5% to 3% held by the top ten. The germline CDR1 and CDR2 sequences are MNHEY and SMNVEV (reference sequence). The CDR3 has 13 residues. V lost 6 bases and J 3 bases, leaving 11 bases between the germline ends. The clonotype comes from a woman aged 40 to 49 with active or convalescent COVID-19. Sequencing was performed on peripheral blood. This sequence joins TRBV27 and TRBJ1-1, with D perhaps matching TRBD1 (6 bases). Written as DNA, the CDR3 is TGTGCCAGCAGCCGCGGACAGTACACTGAAGCTTTCTTT. Translation gives CASSRGQYTEAFF.